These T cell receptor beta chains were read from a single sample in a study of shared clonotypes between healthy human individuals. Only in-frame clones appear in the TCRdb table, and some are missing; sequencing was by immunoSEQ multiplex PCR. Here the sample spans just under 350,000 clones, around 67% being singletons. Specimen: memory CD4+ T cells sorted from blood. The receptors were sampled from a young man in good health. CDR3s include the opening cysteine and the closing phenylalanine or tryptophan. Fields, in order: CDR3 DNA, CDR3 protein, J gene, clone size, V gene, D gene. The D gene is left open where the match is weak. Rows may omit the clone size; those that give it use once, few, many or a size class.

CDR3nt: TGCAGCGTCACAGGGGATAATCGAGAGACCCAGTACTTC
CDR3aa: CSVTGDNRETQYF
j_gene: TRBJ2-5
abundance: .
v_gene: TRBV29-1
d_gene: TRBD1

CDR3nt: TGTGCCAGCAGCGAAGTGGTTGGGACTGATAGCAATCAGCCCCAGCATTTT
CDR3aa: CASSEVVGTDSNQPQHF
j_gene: TRBJ1-5
abundance: .
v_gene: TRBV7-9
d_gene: .

CDR3nt: TGTGCCAGCAGTTCCCAACCAGTTCCCTCTGGAAACACCATATATTTT
CDR3aa: CASSSQPVPSGNTIYF
j_gene: TRBJ1-3
abundance: .
v_gene: TRBV6-5
d_gene: .

CDR3nt: TGTGCCAGCAGCCAATCGGGGGGAGTTGGCTACACCTTC
CDR3aa: CASSQSGGVGYTF
j_gene: TRBJ1-2
abundance: once
v_gene: TRBV16
d_gene: .

CDR3nt: TGTGCTAGCAGTCCCGAGGCGGGGAGGGAGACCCAGTACTTC
CDR3aa: CASSPEAGRETQYF
j_gene: TRBJ2-5
abundance: .
v_gene: TRBV7-7
d_gene: .

CDR3nt: TGCGCCAGCAGCTTGGTGAAGTCCGCAGATACGCAGTATTTT
CDR3aa: CASSLVKSADTQYF
j_gene: TRBJ2-3
abundance: .
v_gene: TRBV5-1
d_gene: .

CDR3nt: TGTGCCAGCAGAATCGGCGAACACATTCAGTACTTC
CDR3aa: CASRIGEHIQYF
j_gene: TRBJ2-4
abundance: .
v_gene: TRBV2
d_gene: .

CDR3nt: TGCGCCAGCAGCCAGGGCCCCTCACTAGCGGCCCCGAACACCGGGGAGCTGTTTTTT
CDR3aa: CASSQGPSLAAPNTGELFF
j_gene: TRBJ2-2
abundance: .
v_gene: TRBV4-1
d_gene: TRBD2

CDR3nt: TGTGCCAGCATGAATAGGGGGGCAAACACCGGGGAGCTGTTTTTT
CDR3aa: CASMNRGANTGELFF
j_gene: TRBJ2-2
abundance: .
v_gene: TRBV6-6
d_gene: .

CDR3nt: TGTGCCAGCAGCTTATTCGATGAGCAGTTCTTC
CDR3aa: CASSLFDEQFF
j_gene: TRBJ2-1
abundance: few
v_gene: TRBV7-2
d_gene: .

CDR3nt: TGTGCCAGCAGTCCAAGACAGGGGGAGACCACTGAAGCTTTCTTT
CDR3aa: CASSPRQGETTEAFF
j_gene: TRBJ1-1
abundance: .
v_gene: TRBV2
d_gene: TRBD1

CDR3nt: TGTGCCAGCAGCGTTTTGGCGGAGGGGACCGGGGAGCTGTTTTTT
CDR3aa: CASSVLAEGTGELFF
j_gene: TRBJ2-2
abundance: .
v_gene: TRBV9
d_gene: .

CDR3nt: TGTGCCAGCAGTGCCGTAGCGGGAGGGGCCTACAATGAGCAGTTCTTC
CDR3aa: CASSAVAGGAYNEQFF
j_gene: TRBJ2-1
abundance: .
v_gene: TRBV6-1
d_gene: TRBD2

CDR3nt: TGTGCCAGCAGCTTGGGGCGGTCCCAGGAGACCCAGTACTTC
CDR3aa: CASSLGRSQETQYF
j_gene: TRBJ2-5
abundance: .
v_gene: TRBV7-2
d_gene: .

CDR3nt: TGTGCCAGCAGTTGGTCGGGACTAGCGGGAGTCTACAATGAGCAGTTCTTC
CDR3aa: CASSWSGLAGVYNEQFF
j_gene: TRBJ2-1
abundance: many
v_gene: TRBV2
d_gene: TRBD2

CDR3nt: TGCAGCGCCTCCCCCGAAGCCGGGGAGCTGTTTTTT
CDR3aa: CSASPEAGELFF
j_gene: TRBJ2-2
abundance: .
v_gene: TRBV29-1
d_gene: .

CDR3nt: TGCGCCAGCAGCCAAGATTGGAGACAGGGTCTAATGACAGATACGCAGTATTTT
CDR3aa: CASSQDWRQGLMTDTQYF
j_gene: TRBJ2-3
abundance: once
v_gene: TRBV4-3
d_gene: TRBD1

CDR3nt: TGCAGCGCGACAGGGGGAAAGGAAAAACTGTTTTTT
CDR3aa: CSATGGKEKLFF
j_gene: TRBJ1-4
abundance: .
v_gene: TRBV29-1
d_gene: TRBD1

CDR3nt: TGTGCCAGCAGTTTAGCGGGATCCCTCTACGAGCAGTACTTC
CDR3aa: CASSLAGSLYEQYF
j_gene: TRBJ2-7
abundance: .
v_gene: TRBV27
d_gene: .

CDR3nt: TGCAGCGTGGACCCGGGCCTTGAGCAGTTCTTC
CDR3aa: CSVDPGLEQFF
j_gene: TRBJ2-1
abundance: .
v_gene: TRBV29-1
d_gene: .